A single sample is the source of the 11 T cell receptor beta chains below, sequenced in a study of tumor and adjacent non-tumor tissue in lung cancer. No cell sorting was done before RNA was extracted from the tissue. The library came from three nested PCR rounds adapted from ARM-PCR protocols. TCRdb called the multiplex PCR reads again in MiXCR, with one record for every CDR3 protein. The table records approximately 75,000 distinct CDR3 sequences, around four fifths of them present only once. Sequenced material: lung tumor tissue. The receptors come from a woman aged 45-65 years with non-small cell lung cancer.

This clonotype was seen at least ten times. The chain couples TRBV6-5 to TRBJ2-7, with 9 bases matching TRBD1. Germline lookup yields CDR1 MNHEY and CDR2 SVGAGI. The CDR3 runs 14 residues. V dropped 3 bases and J dropped 7; count of bases not matched to a gene: 7. This CDR3 reads CASSYGTGTGEQYF. CDR3 in DNA: TGTGCCAGCAGTTATGGGACAGGGACCGGGGAGCAGTACTTC.

With respect to this clonotype: One junction end disagrees with the germline gene, perhaps due to a read error. This sequence joins TRBV29-1 and TRBJ2-1, with TRBD1 matching 8 bases. CDR3 length: 13 residues. CDR1 and CDR2 (germline): SQVTM, ANQGSEA. In DNA, the CDR3 is TGCAGCGTTTCGAGACAGGGGTACAATGAGCAGTTTTTC. It yields the protein CSVSRQGYNEQFF.

About this clonotype itself: Germline is not matched at one junction end, which may reflect a read error. The chain has TRBV24-1 and TRBJ2-1; TRBD2 matches 7 bases. CDR1 and CDR2 (germline): KGHDR, SFDVKD. The CDR3 totals 16 residues. The CDR3 reads CATSDLRTRGTNEQLF. CDR3 sequence (DNA): TGTGCCACCAGTGATTTGAGGACTAGGGGTACTAATGAGCAGTTGTTC.

In the case of this clonotype: This CDR3 is missing its conserved last phenylalanine or tryptophan, likely due to a read error. The chain uses TRBV10-2 and TRBJ1-5; D call uncertain. Germline V gene sequence: CDR1 WSHSY, CDR2 SAAADI. Trimming took 4 bases from V and 7 from J, leaving 14 bases between them. The CDR3 covers 14 residues. The CDR3 DNA follows: TGCGCCAGCAGTGGGGCTGGTGTGCAGCAGCCCCAGCATTGT. It yields the protein CASSGAGVQQPQHC.

The chain combines TRBV5-4 with TRBJ2-3, with D unclear. Between the trimmed V and J ends, which lost 0 bases and 12 bases, there was a span of 17 bases. CDR1 is SGHNT and CDR2 is YYREEE in the germline V gene (reference sequence). This CDR3 is built from 14 residues. The CDR3 nucleotides are TGTGCCAGCAGCTTGGTCGGGTCCACCTCCCGACAGTATTTT. Translating gives CASSLVGSTSRQYF.

With regard to this clonotype: One end of the junction fails to match germline, which may point to a read error. V and J are TRBV20-1 and TRBJ2-7; D is tentatively TRBD1 or TRBD2 (5 bases each). The CDR3 consists of 14 residues. CDR1 is DFQATT and CDR2 is SNEGSKA in the germline V gene (reference sequence). CDR3 protein: CSARSTGAGNIPYF. The CDR3 DNA reads TGTAGTGCTAGATCTACCGGGGCAGGGAATATTCCCTACTTC.

Concerning this clonotype itself: A junction boundary mismatches the germline segment, possibly from a read error. The V call is TRBV6-2 or TRBV6-3, the J call TRBJ1-2, with D uncertain. Germline V CDR1 and CDR2: MNHEY, SVGEGT. The CDR3 covers 14 residues. Here the CDR3 DNA reads TGTGCCAGCAGCCCCTGGGCGGCAAACTACGGCTACACCTTC. This codes for CASSPWAANYGYTF.

The table lists this clonotype with many counts. The chain employs TRBV6-5 and TRBJ2-1; 8 bases fit TRBD2. The CDR3 is 16 residues long. Germline CDR1 MNHEY, CDR2 SVGAGI. V was pared by 7 bases and J by 5 bases, with 13 bases of the junction left unmatched. The CDR3 coding sequence is TGTGCCAGCAAAACGGACCAGTATAGCGGGGACAATGAGCAGTTCTTC. This gives the protein CASKTDQYSGDNEQFF.

Note on this clonotype: The junction shows a germline mismatch at one end, possibly a read error. The chain carries TRBV29-1 and TRBJ2-1, with D uncertain. This CDR3 spans 12 amino acids. Germline CDR1 SQVTM, CDR2 ANQGSEA. The CDR3 nucleotides read TGCAGTGTTGAGAAAGGCTGCAATAAGCAGTTCTTC. It encodes CSVEKGCNKQFF.

Remarks on this clonotype: Its ends do not fully match the called genes, so a read error is possible. The chain is built from TRBV5-1 and TRBJ1-1; no clear D gene. The CDR3 has 12 amino acids. Germline V gene lookup returns CDR1 SGHRS and CDR2 YFSETQ. The CDR3 nucleotides read TGCGCCAGCATCTTGGAAGCGTCTGAGGCTTTCTTT. This sequence encodes CASILEASEAFF.

Concerning this clonotype: A clone one base away is much larger, so this may be a read error. This chain uses TRBV12-3 or TRBV12-4 with TRBJ2-4; 10 bases map to TRBD2. This CDR3 spans 15 amino acids. CDR3 in amino acids: CASSSSGGPKNIQHF. CDR3 sequence (DNA): TGTGCCAGCAGTTCTAGCGGGGGCCCCAAAAACATTCAGCACTTC.